These T cell receptor beta chains were read from a single sample in a study of T cell responses to AZD1222 COVID-19 vaccine. Clones were read by immunoSEQ multiplex PCR, and TCRdb kept only the in-frame ones, dropping some. The sample lists around 88,000 clones, around 92% occurring once. The starting material was peripheral blood, obtained on day 0 of MenACWY control vaccination. The receptors come from an adult in good health. Both conserved end residues are part of each CDR3. The D gene is left open where the match is weak. Size values are once, few and many counts, or a class for expanded clones, and some rows have none.

clone size	D gene	V gene	J gene	CDR3 protein	CDR3 DNA
.	.	TRBV3-1/TRBV3-2	TRBJ1-2	CASSHDGSYGYTF	TGTGCCAGCAGTCACGACGGAAGCTATGGCTACACCTTC
.	TRBD1	TRBV4-3	TRBJ1-2	CASSPGTGDYGYTF	TGCGCCAGCAGCCCCGGGACAGGGGACTATGGCTACACCTTC
.	.	TRBV6-5	TRBJ2-3	CASSYSTGRGDTQYF	TGTGCCAGCAGTTACTCAACGGGCAGGGGCGATACGCAGTATTTT
.	.	TRBV5-6	TRBJ1-1	CASSLIVRQTMNTEAFF	TGTGCCAGCAGCTTGATCGTAAGACAGACCATGAACACTGAAGCTTTCTTT
.	TRBD2	TRBV7-6	TRBJ2-5	CASSQAPTGTRYF	TGTGCCAGCAGCCAAGCCCCAACCGGGACTAGGTACTTC
.	.	TRBV21-1	TRBJ2-1	CATGTGRLAGDNEQFF	TGTGCCACCGGGACAGGAAGACTAGCGGGGGACAATGAGCAGTTCTTC
.	.	TRBV6-5	TRBJ1-3	CASRAGNTIYF	TGTGCCAGCCGGGCAGGAAACACCATATATTTT
.	.	TRBV4-3	TRBJ2-7	CASSQGPGYYEQYF	TGCGCCAGCAGCCAAGGTCCCGGATATTACGAGCAGTACTTC
.	TRBD2	TRBV6-5	TRBJ2-3	CASSSGGTDTQYF	TGTGCCAGCAGTAGCGGGGGCACAGATACGCAGTATTTT
.	.	TRBV5-1	TRBJ2-3	CASSRTDTQYF	TGCGCCAGCAGCCGCACAGATACGCAGTATTTT
.	.	TRBV30	TRBJ1-4	CAWSQGPGKTTNEKLFF	TGTGCCTGGAGTCAGGGGCCTGGAAAAACAACTAATGAAAAACTGTTTTTT
.	.	TRBV30	TRBJ2-3	CAWSVHGSTTQYF	TGTGCCTGGAGTGTACATGGCTCAACGACGCAGTATTTT
.	.	TRBV6-5	TRBJ1-2	CASIKGGNYGYTF	TGTGCCAGCATCAAAGGGGGGAACTATGGCTACACCTTC
.	.	TRBV7-2	TRBJ2-1	CASSRTVRGRINEQFF	TGTGCCAGCAGCCGGACGGTCCGGGGGCGCATCAATGAGCAGTTCTTC
.	.	TRBV7-3	TRBJ2-2	CASSLTQGSTGELFF	TGTGCCAGCAGCTTAACGCAGGGTAGCACCGGGGAGCTGTTTTTT
few	.	TRBV6-5	TRBJ1-1	CASSYGGRSTEAFF	TGTGCCAGCAGTTACGGAGGGCGCAGCACTGAAGCTTTCTTT
.	TRBD1	TRBV4-1	TRBJ2-7	CASSSNDRYRGRLDEQYF	TGCGCCAGTTCCTCAAATGATCGGTACAGGGGACGATTGGACGAGCAGTACTTC
.	.	TRBV11-3	TRBJ2-1	CASSLRQPNKQFF	TGTGCCAGCAGCTTAAGACAGCCTAACAAGCAGTTCTTC
once	.	TRBV4-2	TRBJ1-6	CASSRGRSTVISPLHF	TGTGCCAGCAGCCGAGGACGGTCAACAGTCATTTCACCCCTCCACTTT
.	.	TRBV7-9	TRBJ2-1	CASSLGGLYNEQFF	TGTGCCAGCAGCTTAGGGGGCCTTTACAATGAGCAGTTCTTC
.	.	TRBV6-5	TRBJ1-1	CASSYVGRGEAFF	TGTGCCAGCAGTTACGTCGGCAGGGGTGAAGCTTTCTTT
once	.	TRBV27	TRBJ2-1	CASTSPLNNEQFF	TGTGCCAGCACCAGCCCCCTAAACAATGAGCAGTTCTTC
once	.	TRBV9	TRBJ1-3	CASRPQLGNTIYF	TGTGCCAGCAGGCCACAGTTAGGAAACACCATATATTTT
.	.	TRBV4-3	TRBJ2-5	CASSPGVRGEGETQYF	TGCGCCAGCAGCCCTGGGGTCAGGGGCGAAGGCGAGACCCAGTACTTC
.	.	TRBV10-1	TRBJ1-5	CASARRGKMAVTIHQPQHF	TGCGCCAGCGCCCGTCGGGGAAAGATGGCAGTTACAATTCATCAGCCCCAGCATTTT
few	.	TRBV11-2	TRBJ2-3	CASSLGATQTDTQYF	TGTGCCAGCAGCTTAGGGGCAACTCAAACGGATACGCAGTATTTT
.	TRBD1	TRBV5-1	TRBJ1-4	CASSQQGAGEKLFF	TGCGCCAGCAGCCAACAGGGGGCGGGAGAAAAACTGTTTTTT
.	TRBD1	TRBV4-3	TRBJ2-7	CASSQAQGDEQYF	TGCGCCAGCAGCCAAGCACAGGGGGACGAGCAGTACTTC
.	.	TRBV7-2	TRBJ1-4	CASSLVATGDEKLFF	TGTGCCAGCAGCTTAGTTGCTACTGGGGATGAAAAACTGTTTTTT
few	TRBD2	TRBV13	TRBJ2-1	CASSFYSPLRSSGDLPYIEQFF	TGTGCCAGCAGCTTTTATTCCCCCCTGAGGAGTAGCGGGGACCTACCCTACATCGAGCAGTTCTTC
.	.	TRBV6-5	TRBJ2-7	CASSWDINYEQYF	TGTGCCAGCAGTTGGGACATTAACTACGAGCAGTACTTC
.	.	TRBV5-1	TRBJ2-5	CASSLVIQGQETQYF	TGCGCCAGCAGCTTGGTAATCCAGGGGCAAGAGACCCAGTACTTC
.	TRBD1	TRBV4-2	TRBJ2-7	CASSQGQGAYEQYF	TGTGCCAGCAGCCAAGGACAGGGAGCCTACGAGCAGTACTTC
.	.	TRBV16	TRBJ2-1	CASSRASYNEQFF	TGTGCCAGCAGCCGGGCCTCCTACAATGAGCAGTTCTTC
.	.	TRBV19	TRBJ1-2	CATAQANYGYTF	TGTGCCACAGCACAGGCTAACTATGGCTACACCTTC
.	TRBD1	TRBV29-1	TRBJ1-2	CSAYRGYIYGYTF	TGCAGCGCTTACAGGGGATACATCTATGGCTACACCTTC
.	.	TRBV7-9	TRBJ1-3	CASSRSLGGSGNTIYF	TGTGCCAGCAGCCGGTCGCTGGGTGGCTCTGGAAACACCATATATTTT
.	.	TRBV18	TRBJ2-1	CASSHRNNEQFF	TGTGCCAGCTCACACCGTAACAATGAGCAGTTCTTC
.	.	TRBV12-3/TRBV12-4	TRBJ1-2	CASSLSSYGYTF	TGTGCCAGCAGTTTGTCGTCCTATGGCTACACCTTC
.	.	TRBV5-4	TRBJ2-1	CASSLSRGALSDNEQFF	TGTGCCAGCAGCTTGTCACGGGGGGCCCTTTCGGACAATGAGCAGTTCTTC
.	.	TRBV2	TRBJ1-3	CASRTEENTIYF	TGTGCCAGCAGGACGGAGGAAAACACCATATATTTT
.	.	TRBV4-1	TRBJ2-7	CASRPGTQVGYEQYF	TGCGCCAGCAGACCCGGGACCCAGGTTGGGTACGAGCAGTACTTC
.	TRBD1	TRBV28	TRBJ1-5	CASRLGTDSNQPQHF	TGTGCCAGCAGGCTTGGGACAGATAGCAATCAGCCCCAGCATTTT
.	TRBD1	TRBV6-5	TRBJ1-6	CASSLQGAGNSPLHF	TGTGCCAGCAGTCTCCAGGGGGCTGGAAATTCACCCCTCCACTTT
.	TRBD1	TRBV10-3	TRBJ2-2	CAISTGGAGTGELFF	TGTGCCATCAGCACAGGGGGCGCGGGCACCGGGGAGCTGTTTTTT
once	.	TRBV2	TRBJ2-3	CASSQTSGGPDTQYF	TGTGCCAGCAGTCAGACTAGTGGGGGTCCAGATACGCAGTATTTT
.	.	TRBV12-3/TRBV12-4	TRBJ1-3	CASAGNTIYF	TGTGCCAGTGCTGGAAACACCATATATTTT
.	TRBD1	TRBV19	TRBJ2-1	CASTPDRGYNEQFF	TGTGCCAGTACCCCGGACAGGGGATACAATGAGCAGTTCTTC